This T cell receptor (beta chain) was recorded in a study of OX40 agonist ivuxolimab in advanced cancers. Germline CDR1 is SGHRS and CDR2 is YFSETQ. This CDR3 is 14 amino acids long. V shed 1 base and J shed 0 bases, with 5 bases lying between them. A word on this clone: Other DNA sequences from this sample encode an identical CDR3 as well.

This table comes from immunoSEQ multiplex PCR, and its TCRdb copy is limited to in-frame clones, with some not included. Among some 100,000 clones listed, about 88% were seen once. The receptor comes from an adult with an advanced solid tumor such as melanoma, head and neck, liver or kidney cancer. The genes are TRBV5-1 and TRBJ1-3, with D hard to call. This sample comprised CD4+ or CD8+ T cells sorted from blood, obtained in a trial of the OX40 agonist ivuxolimab. Here the CDR3 reads CASSLQDSGNTIYF. CDR3 bases: TGCGCCAGCAGCTTGCAGGACTCTGGAAACACCATATATTTT.